The entry below describes one T cell receptor beta chain. The sample originates from a study of CD8 T cells in ankylosing spondylitis. Via MiXCR, TCRdb re-called the 5' RACE reads, giving one row per CDR3 protein. Of 350,000 or so distinct CDR3 sequences listed, 14% to 15% are singletons. With 4 bases clipped from V and 5 bases from J, the junction kept 8 bases outside the gene matches. The CDR3 runs 15 residues. The V gene's germline CDR1 is SGHRS and CDR2 YFSETQ. This TCR was recovered from a male donor with ankylosing spondylitis or in good health (not recorded which). The chain links TRBV5-1 to TRBJ1-1; 10 bases agree with TRBD1. The sequenced sample consisted of blood, either unsorted or a sorted T cell fraction (not recorded which). This chain's CDR3 is CASSVGQGLWTEAFF. The CDR3 coding sequence is TGCGCCAGCAGCGTGGGACAGGGGTTATGGACTGAAGCTTTCTTT.